Presented here are 26 T cell receptor beta chains from one specimen sequenced in a study of blood T cell repertoires in COVID-19. Some clones are missing from TCRdb's copy, which holds only in-frame ones; the method was immunoSEQ multiplex PCR. The sample gives about 34,000 clones, roughly 77% of which show up once; roughly 14% is in the top ten. The sequenced sample consisted of peripheral blood. These receptors were collected from a man older than 75 with active or convalescent COVID-19.

The chain joins TRBV4-3 to TRBJ2-5; 8 bases line up with TRBD2. Per the germline V gene, CDR1 is LGHNA and CDR2 is YSLEER. V lost 10 bases to trimming and J lost 2 bases; unmatched junction nucleotides: 9. The CDR3 has 14 residues. The CDR3 here is CATRREGGQETQYF. CDR3 sequence (DNA): TGCGCCACCCGACGGGAGGGAGGACAAGAGACCCAGTACTTC.

This clone was detected once. The rearrangement uses TRBV3-1 (or the pseudogene TRBV3-2) and TRBJ2-2; 9 nucleotides align to TRBD1. The V segment lost 5 bases and the J segment 4 bases; nucleotides outside the gene matches: 11. CDR1 is LGHDT, CDR2 YNNKEL, per germline (reference sequence). This CDR3 contains 17 residues. CDR3: CASSAHRTGVFTGELFF. The CDR3, as DNA: TGTGCCAGCAGCGCCCACAGGACAGGGGTATTCACCGGGGAGCTGTTTTTT.

This chain connects TRBV10-3 to TRBJ2-7; the match to TRBD1 covers 9 bases. The CDR3 extends over 13 amino acids. V was pared by 10 bases and J by 6 bases, with 10 bases of the junction left unmatched. Germline V lookup: CDR1 ENHRY, CDR2 SYGVKD. In DNA form, the CDR3 reads TGTGCCACCCTCTCGGGACAGGGAAGCGAGCAGTACTTC. Residues: CATLSGQGSEQYF.

J is TRBJ2-1 and V is TRBV7-3, with 8 positions matching TRBD2. The germline V gene has CDR1 SGHTA and CDR2 FQGTGA. This CDR3 region has 16 residues. J gave up 0 bases and V 2 bases, and 3 bases lay outside the gene matches. CDR3 residues: CASSLFGTSSYNEQFF. Written as DNA, the CDR3 is TGTGCCAGCAGCTTATTCGGGACTAGCTCCTACAATGAGCAGTTCTTC.

This clone occurred a few times. J is TRBJ1-2 and V is TRBV5-1; D unclear. CDR3 length equals 14 residues. Germline V gene sequence: CDR1 SGHRS, CDR2 YFSETQ. Trimming removed 0 bases at V and 2 bases at J, with 8 bases between. The CDR3 DNA reads TGCGCCAGCAGCTTGGGGACTGAAAACTATGGCTACACCTTC. It is translated as CASSLGTENYGYTF.

J is TRBJ1-2 and V is TRBV12-3 or TRBV12-4; D is uncertain. This CDR3 spans 13 amino acids. Trimming pared 2 bases from V and 4 bases from J, leaving 8 bases between. The DNA of the CDR3 is TGTGCCAGCAGTTTAAGGAGGGCCTATGGCTACACCTTC. Its protein product is CASSLRRAYGYTF.

The J gene is TRBJ2-5, the V gene TRBV3-1 (or the pseudogene TRBV3-2); 7 bases are shared with TRBD2. The CDR3 runs to 14 residues. Germline loops: CDR1 LGHDT, CDR2 YNNKEL (reference sequence). V gave up 0 bases and J gave up 5 bases; unmatched junction bases: 3. CDR3 sequence (DNA): TGTGCCAGCAGCCAAGACATGGGAGGGGAGACCCAGTACTTC. Translation gives CASSQDMGGETQYF.

This clone has just one count. The chain recombines TRBV5-1 with TRBJ2-7; no firm D call. Germline V gives CDR1 SGHRS, CDR2 YFSETQ. This CDR3 has 12 amino acids. V was cut by 0 bases and J by 3 bases, with 4 bases left in between. Here the CDR3 DNA reads TGCGCCAGCAGCTTGGTCGGCTACGAGCAGTACTTC. Protein sequence: CASSLVGYEQYF.

V gene TRBV2 combines with J gene TRBJ2-5, with D possibly being TRBD1 (5 bases). The germline V gene encodes CDR1 SNHLY and CDR2 FYNNEI. The CDR3 has 16 residues. Trimming took off 5 bases at V and 1 base at J, with 17 bases between the two ends. CDR3 bases: TGTGCCAGCAGTCCTACCACAGGAAATGGCCAAGAGACCCAGTACTTC. This gives the protein CASSPTTGNGQETQYF.

The CDR3, as DNA: TGCAGTGCTGGGACTCGTAACGAGCAGTACTTC. Its protein product is CSAGTRNEQYF. This chain connects TRBV20-1 to TRBJ2-7; D might be TRBD2 (6 bases). Germline V lookup: CDR1 DFQATT, CDR2 SNEGSKA (reference sequence). The CDR3 totals 11 residues. V lost 5 bases, J lost 5 bases, and 10 bases lay in between.

The genes are TRBV5-1 and TRBJ2-2, with 10 bases aligning to TRBD2. This CDR3 is built from 16 residues. Germline lookup yields CDR1 SGHRS and CDR2 YFSETQ. V lost 0 bases to trimming and J lost 1 base; unmatched junction nucleotides: 0. CDR3 nucleotide sequence: TGCGCCAGCAGCTTGGGACTAGCGGGGAACACCGGGGAGCTGTTTTTT. Translating it yields CASSLGLAGNTGELFF.

The rearrangement uses TRBV7-6 and TRBJ2-1; the match to TRBD2 covers 14 bases. CDR3 length: 19 residues. V lost 2 bases, J lost 7 bases, and 13 bases stayed unmatched. The V gene's germline CDR1 is SGHVS and CDR2 FNYEAQ. The DNA of the CDR3 is TGTGCCAGCAGCTTAAGACTAGCGGGAGGGCCGACGGCGGCGAATGAGCAGTTCTTC. It codes for CASSLRLAGGPTAANEQFF.

The chain has TRBV3-1 (or the pseudogene TRBV3-2) and TRBJ2-7, with 9 bases matching TRBD1. Germline lookup yields CDR1 LGHDT and CDR2 YNNKEL (reference sequence). The V gene end was trimmed by 0 bases and the J gene end by 2 bases; junction bases not matched to a gene: 2. The CDR3 contains 15 residues. The CDR3 coding sequence is TGTGCCAGCAGCCAAGAATGGGACAGGGCCTACGAGCAGTACTTC. Translated: CASSQEWDRAYEQYF.

The V gene is TRBV11-2, the J gene TRBJ1-2, with D possibly TRBD1 on 5 matching bases. CDR3 length equals 14 residues. Per the germline V gene, CDR1 is SGHAT and CDR2 is FQNNGV. V shed 1 base and J shed 4 bases, with 10 bases lying between them. In DNA, the CDR3 is TGTGCCAGCAGCTTAGGGGGGGTCGGCTATGGCTACACCTTC. Amino acid sequence: CASSLGGVGYGYTF. Based on the CDR3 plus reference TRBV11-2 and TRBJ1-2, the full variable domain is EAGVAQSPRYKIIEKRQSVAFWCNPISGHATLYWYQQILGQGPKLLIQFQNNGVVDDSQLPKDRFSAERLKGVDSTLKIQPAKLEDSAVYLCASSLGGVGYGYTFGSGTRLTVV.

The rearrangement uses TRBV2 and TRBJ2-1; D perhaps matches TRBD1 (6 bases). Looked up from germline, CDR1 is SNHLY and CDR2 is FYNNEI. V dropped 5 bases and J dropped 7 bases, with 9 bases sitting between them. This CDR3 contains 12 residues. CDR3 in amino acids: CASSPGVNEQFF. The CDR3 DNA reads TGTGCCAGCAGTCCAGGGGTGAATGAGCAGTTCTTC.

The chain combines TRBV7-9 with TRBJ2-5; possibly TRBD2 for D (6 bases). From germline, CDR1 is SEHNR and CDR2 FQNEAQ (reference sequence). V dropped 5 bases and J dropped 0 bases, with 16 bases sitting between them. This CDR3 region has 16 residues. The CDR3 sequence is CASSVRLVLDQETQYF. DNA of the CDR3: TGTGCCAGCAGCGTCAGACTAGTGTTGGACCAAGAGACCCAGTACTTC. The complete variable domain, with remaining parts taken from reference TRBV7-9 and TRBJ2-5, reads DTGVSQNPRHKITKRGQNVTFRCDPISEHNRLYWYRQTLGQGPEFLTYFQNEAQLEKSRLLSDRFSAERPKGSFSTLEIQRTEQGDSAMYLCASSVRLVLDQETQYFGPGTRLLVL.

The chain combines TRBV27 with TRBJ1-6; 11 nucleotides align to TRBD1. Trimming removed 6 bases from V and 6 bases from J; junction bases left unmatched: 10. This CDR3 has 17 amino acids. Germline V CDR1 and CDR2: MNHEY, SMNVEV (reference sequence). DNA of the CDR3: TGTGCCAGCAGACTAGCAAGGACAGGGGGCTCTAATTCACCCCTCCACTTT. The encoded protein is CASRLARTGGSNSPLHF.

The chain employs TRBV2 and TRBJ2-7; 8 bases map to TRBD1. The germline CDR1 and CDR2 sequences are SNHLY and FYNNEI. V was pared by 6 bases and J by 5 bases, with 9 bases of the junction left unmatched. This CDR3 has 14 residues. CDR3 loop: CASRRGQGLHEQYF. CDR3 bases: TGTGCCAGCAGGAGAGGACAGGGTTTGCACGAGCAGTACTTC.

The chain employs TRBV4-3 and TRBJ2-1; TRBD2 agrees at 9 bases. The junction had 6 bases not matched to a gene; V was cut back by 3 bases and J by 3 bases. The CDR3 consists of 16 residues. Germline lookup yields CDR1 LGHNA and CDR2 YSLEER. This CDR3 reads CASSHPSGMVYNEQFF. The CDR3 nucleotides read TGCGCCAGCAGCCACCCTAGCGGGATGGTCTACAATGAGCAGTTCTTC.

This clone was seen only a few times. In DNA, the CDR3 is TGTGCCAGCAGTCCCTGGGAGGTTTCCAAAAACATTCAGTACTTC. It encodes CASSPWEVSKNIQYF. This chain links TRBV27 with TRBJ2-4; TRBD2 might be the D (6 bases). The CDR3 runs 15 residues. V lost 5 bases to trimming and J lost 2 bases, with 13 bases between them. Germline V gene sequence: CDR1 MNHEY, CDR2 SMNVEV (reference sequence).

This clone occurred once. V gene TRBV30 combines with J gene TRBJ1-2; D is possibly TRBD1 (5 bases). CDR1 is GTSNPN, CDR2 SVGIG, per germline (reference sequence). V was pared by 3 bases and J by 8 bases, with 25 bases between. There are 16 residues in the CDR3. The CDR3 spells CAWRGGSGLKTVGYTF. The CDR3 DNA follows: TGTGCCTGGAGAGGTGGTTCGGGACTCAAGACTGTAGGCTACACCTTC.

The genes are TRBV21-1 and TRBJ1-3; the D call in the table, TRBD1, was not verified against the DNA. TRBV21-1 is flagged as a pseudogene. The CDR3 is 15 amino acids. DNA for the CDR3: TGTGCCAGCAGCCGGGACAGGCGCTCTGGAAACACCATATATTTT. It codes for CASSRDRRSGNTIYF.

The chain employs TRBV3-1 (or the pseudogene TRBV3-2) and TRBJ1-1; D is possibly TRBD1 (5 bases). Germline values: CDR1 LGHDT, CDR2 YNNKEL (reference sequence). This CDR3 spans 13 amino acids. V lost 2 bases to trimming and J lost 4 bases, with 8 bases between them. CDR3 bases: TGTGCCAGCAGCCAATCTAGGGGCACTGAAGCTTTCTTT. It is translated as CASSQSRGTEAFF.

The chain carries TRBV28 and TRBJ1-1; maybe TRBD1 (6 bases). Trimming shortened V by 6 bases and J by 7 bases, and 21 bases separated the two germline ends. Germline CDR1 and CDR2: MDHEN and SYDVKM. CDR3 size: 15 residues. CDR3 nucleotides: TGTGCCAGCAGCCCCCCCACAGGGAACCGTAATGAAGCTTTCTTT. Amino acids: CASSPPTGNRNEAFF.

The V gene is TRBV3-1 (or the pseudogene TRBV3-2), the J gene TRBJ2-1; D might be TRBD1 (5 bases). This CDR3 has 16 residues. Germline V gives CDR1 LGHDT, CDR2 YNNKEL (reference sequence). V was cut by 0 bases and J by 2 bases, with 11 bases left in between. The CDR3 coding sequence is TGTGCCAGCAGCCAAGATTACAGGTCGGCCTACAATGAGCAGTTCTTC. Translated: CASSQDYRSAYNEQFF.

This clone appeared a few times. This chain uses TRBV30 with TRBJ2-3; 9 bases are shared with TRBD1. Trimming took 0 bases from V and 1 from J; bases not matched to a gene: 2. CDR3 size: 15 residues. CDR1 is GTSNPN and CDR2 is SVGIG in the germline V gene (reference sequence). This chain's CDR3 is CAWSVGTGRTDTQYF. CDR3 nucleotide sequence: TGTGCCTGGAGTGTAGGGACAGGGCGCACAGATACGCAGTATTTT. The full variable domain, in which reference TRBV30 and TRBJ2-3 provide the parts outside the CDR3, is SQTIHQWPATLVQPVGSPLSLECTVEGTSNPNLYWYRQAAGRGLQLLFYSVGIGQISSEVPQNLSASRPQDRQFILSSKKLLLSDSGFYLCAWSVGTGRTDTQYFGPGTRLTVL.